This is a list of T cell receptor beta chains from one sample in a study of blood T cell repertoires in COVID-19. Profiling relied on immunoSEQ multiplex PCR, and the TCRdb table lists in-frame clones only, not all of them. Of approximately 200,000 clones listed, about three quarters are singletons. The specimen sequenced was peripheral blood. These receptors all come from a woman aged 80 or older with COVID-19, enrolled during active disease. CDR3s include the opening cysteine and the closing phenylalanine or tryptophan. The order of the fields is CDR3 length, V gene, D gene, J gene, CDR3 protein. D genes are given only for firm matches.

length: 14; V: TRBV27; D: TRBD1; J: TRBJ1-1; CDR3: CASSPRGGQTEAFF
length: 13; V: TRBV25-1; D: NA; J: TRBJ1-2; CDR3: CASSDFTNYGYTF
length: 13; V: TRBV5-1; D: TRBD1; J: TRBJ2-1; CDR3: CASSRGQGNEQFF
length: 16; V: TRBV4-1; D: TRBD1; J: TRBJ2-7; CDR3: CASSQDPGQGVIEQYF
length: 16; V: TRBV5-4; D: TRBD2; J: TRBJ2-5; CDR3: CASSLNSGTTGETQYF
length: 15; V: TRBV20-1; D: TRBD1; J: TRBJ2-7; CDR3: CSASGGTGNLDEQYF
length: 16; V: TRBV5-1; D: TRBD1; J: TRBJ2-3; CDR3: CASSLASGTGEDTQYF
length: 16; V: TRBV23-1; D: TRBD1; J: TRBJ2-1; CDR3: CASSQDRDREYNEQFF
length: 15; V: TRBV7-8; D: TRBD2; J: TRBJ2-7; CDR3: CASSTGGSGIYEQYF
length: 17; V: TRBV29-1; D: TRBD1; J: TRBJ1-4; CDR3: CSVELLPQGGHNEKLFF
length: 13; V: TRBV5-1; D: TRBD1; J: TRBJ1-2; CDR3: CASSLSSGGGYTF
length: 13; V: TRBV3-1/TRBV3-2; D: TRBD1; J: TRBJ1-2; CDR3: CASRTGGAEGYTF